This is a list of T cell receptor beta chains from one sample in a study of CD8+CD57+ T cells in acquired aplastic anemia. TCRdb analysed the reads with MiXCR anew, one entry per CDR3 protein. The sample gives roughly 260,000 distinct CDR3 sequences, approximately 45% of which show up once; 7% to 10% is in the top ten. The sample consisted of sorted CD4+, CD8+, or CD8+CD57+ T cells (not recorded which) from PBMCs. Receptors were obtained from a human donor with aplastic anemia. Both conserved end residues are part of each CDR3. A D gene is named only where the DNA matches it firmly. Clone size is stated in some rows and not others, as once, few, many or a class when expanded.

.	.	14	TRBJ2-1	TRBV15	CATSRDGREDEQFF	TGTGCCACCAGCAGAGACGGCAGGGAGGATGAGCAGTTCTTC
many	TRBD1	14	TRBJ1-5	TRBV5-8	CASSLETGEQPQHF	TGTGCCAGCAGCTTGGAAACAGGGGAACAGCCCCAGCATTTT
many	.	11	TRBJ2-7	TRBV27	CASSTNGEQYF	TGTGCCAGCAGTACCAATGGCGAGCAGTACTTC
many	.	13	TRBJ1-4	TRBV19	CASSIAHHEKLFF	TGTGCCAGTAGTATAGCGCACCATGAAAAACTGTTTTTT
many	.	14	TRBJ1-4	TRBV7-8	CASSLKRRVEKLFF	TGTGCCAGCAGCTTAAAGCGGAGAGTTGAAAAACTGTTTTTT
many	TRBD2	14	TRBJ2-7	TRBV11-2	CASSLGLADYEQYF	TGTGCCAGCAGCTTGGGACTAGCGGATTACGAGCAGTACTTC
.	TRBD1	14	TRBJ2-7	TRBV2	CAIHLRDRNYEQYF	TGTGCCATCCACTTGCGGGACAGGAACTACGAGCAGTACTTT
many	TRBD1	14	TRBJ1-2	TRBV9	CASSAEGARYGYTF	TGTGCCAGCAGCGCCGAGGGGGCCCGGTACGGCTACACCTTC
many	.	14	TRBJ2-5	TRBV5-1	CASSSLDVQETQYF	TGCGCCAGCAGTTCTCTGGACGTACAAGAGACCCAGTACTTC
many	.	14	TRBJ1-1	TRBV7-2	CASDFWKMNTEAFF	TGTGCCAGCGATTTTTGGAAGATGAACACTGAAGCTTTCTTT
.	TRBD1	14	TRBJ1-2	TRBV6-5	CASSYSPGGSGYTF	TGTGCCAGCAGTTACTCCCCAGGGGGCTCAGGCTACACCTTC
many	TRBD2	15	TRBJ2-1	TRBV12-3/TRBV12-4	CASSTGTSGDNEQFF	TGTGCCAGCAGCACCGGGACTAGCGGAGACAATGAGCAGTTCTTC
.	TRBD2	15	TRBJ2-1	TRBV7-9	CASSQTSGVTSEQFF	TGTGCCAGCAGCCAAACTAGCGGGGTGACGAGCGAGCAGTTCTTC
.	TRBD2	12	TRBJ2-1	TRBV20-1	CSARTSRSEQFF	TGCAGTGCGAGGACTAGCAGAAGTGAGCAGTTCTTC
once	.	15	TRBJ2-7	TRBV5-6	CASSLSGRSYNEQYF	TGTGCCAGCAGTTTAAGTGGGAGGTCCTACAATGAGCAGTACTTC
many	.	14	TRBJ1-1	TRBV24-1	CATSDPGTPDEAFF	TGTGCCACCAGTGACCCAGGGACACCCGATGAAGCTTTCTTT
many	TRBD1	17	TRBJ1-1	TRBV4-3	CASSPGIDRGMWTEAFF	TGCGCCAGCAGCCCTGGCATCGACAGGGGAATGTGGACTGAAGCTTTCTTT
few	TRBD2	16	TRBJ2-5	TRBV13	CASSLRLAEYQETQYF	TGTGCCAGCAGCTTAAGACTAGCGGAGTACCAAGAGACCCAGTACTTC
few	.	11	TRBJ1-2	TRBV29-1	CSVDRKYGYTF	TGCAGCGTAGACAGAAAATATGGCTACACCTTC
.	TRBD2	17	TRBJ2-3	TRBV5-6	CASSLEDAGGFRWAQYF	TGTGCCAGCAGCTTGGAGGACGCGGGAGGGTTCCGGTGGGCGCAGTATTTT
few	.	12	TRBJ2-7	TRBV20-1	CSATPRGAEQYF	TGCAGTGCTACTCCCCGAGGTGCCGAGCAGTACTTC
many	.	15	TRBJ2-7	TRBV9	CASSVGSGQAYEQYF	TGTGCCAGCAGCGTAGGGTCGGGGCAGGCCTACGAGCAGTACTTC
.	.	12	TRBJ1-1	TRBV7-6	CASSPPGQGALF	TGTGCCAGCAGCCCGCCGGGACAAGGAGCTCTCTTT
.	TRBD1	11	TRBJ2-7	TRBV29-1	CSVSDRVERCF	TGCAGCGTTTCCGACAGGGTCGAGCGGTGCTTC
many	.	11	TRBJ2-7	TRBV6-2/TRBV6-3	CASSSPSKQYF	TGTGCCAGCAGTTCCCCAAGCAAGCAGTACTTC
few	TRBD1	17	TRBJ1-1	TRBV6-1	CASRLDYRGTFDTEAFF	TGTGCCAGCAGATTGGACTACAGGGGGACCTTTGACACTGAAGCTTTCTTT
.	.	15	TRBJ1-3	TRBV12-5	CASSLSAGSGNTIYF	TGTGCCAGCAGTTTATCGGCGGGCTCTGGAAACACCATATATTTT
many	.	12	TRBJ1-1	TRBV29-1	CSVARMNTEAFF	TGCAGCGTTGCACGGATGAACACTGAAGCTTTCTTT
.	.	14	TRBJ1-5	TRBV24-1	CATSDGFAHQPQHF	TGTGCCACCAGTGACGGGTTTGCTCATCAGCCCCAGCATTTT
.	TRBD1	15	TRBJ2-5	TRBV19	CASSPVAHRGETQYF	TGTGCCAGTAGCCCGGTGGCACACAGGGGAGAGACCCAGTACTTC
many	.	18	TRBJ2-6	TRBV12-3/TRBV12-4	CASSSPWASSSGANVLTF	TGTGCCAGCAGTTCGCCTTGGGCCTCCAGCTCTGGGGCCAACGTCCTGACTTTC
many	.	14	TRBJ2-2	TRBV6-5	CASSYVVYTGELFF	TGTGCCAGCAGTTACGTGGTCTACACCGGGGAGCTGTTTTTT
few	.	17	TRBJ1-4	TRBV4-2	CASSQTSTLATNEKLFF	TGTGCCAGCAGCCAAACTTCGACACTGGCAACTAATGAAAAACTGTTTTTT
.	.	14	TRBJ2-3	TRBV25-1	CASSDARITDTQYF	TGTGCCAGCAGTGACGCGAGGATCACAGATACGCAGTATTTT
.	TRBD2	16	TRBJ2-7	TRBV2	CASSFSAGESPNEQYF	TGTGCCAGCAGTTTTTCGGCGGGAGAGAGCCCCAATGAGCAGTACTTC
many	.	16	TRBJ1-3	TRBV4-3	CASSQDWKGGGNTIYF	TGCGCCAGCAGCCAAGATTGGAAGGGAGGAGGAAACACCATATATTTT
.	.	15	TRBJ2-5	TRBV7-2	CASSRLGGGQETQYF	TGTGCCAGCAGCCGCCTCGGAGGGGGCCAAGAGACCCAGTACTTC
many	.	15	TRBJ2-5	TRBV29-1	CSVEIVGGYQETQYF	TGCAGCGTTGAAATCGTGGGGGGTTACCAAGAGACCCAGTACTTC
few	TRBD1	13	TRBJ2-1	TRBV6-5	CASQGGSGNEQFF	TGTGCCAGCCAAGGGGGCAGTGGGAATGAGCAGTTCTTC
.	.	15	TRBJ2-7	TRBV15	CATSASWRGLYEQYF	TGTGCCACTAGCGCAAGTTGGAGGGGACTCTACGAGCAGTACTTC
few	TRBD1	15	TRBJ1-6	TRBV25-1	CASNEGDRGNSPLHF	TGTGCCAGCAATGAAGGGGACAGGGGAAATTCACCCCTCCACTTT
few	TRBD1	15	TRBJ2-7	TRBV7-7	CASSLAGTGGYEQYF	TGTGCTAGCAGCTTAGCCGGGACAGGGGGCTACGAGCAGTACTTC
.	.	14	TRBJ2-7	TRBV27	CASSWGAGVEEQYF	TGTGCCAGCAGTTGGGGAGCAGGGGTAGAAGAGCAGTACTTC
.	.	13	TRBJ2-5	TRBV7-2	CASSSHREETQYF	TGTGCCAGCAGCTCCCACAGGGAGGAGACCCAGTACTTC
.	.	13	TRBJ1-6	TRBV10-1	CASITGRVSPLHF	TGCGCCAGCATTACCGGACGGGTTTCACCCCTCCACTTT
.	TRBD1	19	TRBJ1-6	TRBV7-9	CASGIEKGDRGIYNSPLHF	TGTGCCAGCGGGATCGAAAAAGGTGACAGGGGCATTTATAATTCACCCCTCCACTTT
once	TRBD2	15	TRBJ2-3	TRBV6-5	CASRPGLAGGDTQYF	TGTGCCAGCAGGCCGGGGCTAGCGGGGGGAGATACGCAGTATTTT
.	.	15	TRBJ2-1	TRBV12-5	CASGSGQSGYNEQFF	TGTGCTAGTGGGTCGGGCCAATCGGGGTACAATGAGCAGTTCTTC
many	.	12	TRBJ1-1	TRBV5-5	CASSAEGYGAFF	TGTGCCAGCAGCGCTGAAGGGTACGGCGCTTTCTTT
few	TRBD1	18	TRBJ2-1	TRBV25-1	CASSGDFPGQSSYNEQFF	TGTGCCAGCAGTGGCGACTTCCCGGGACAGAGCTCCTACAATGAGCAGTTCTTC
.	.	11	TRBJ1-1	TRBV2	CASRSSGEAFF	TGTGCCAGCAGGTCCAGCGGCGAAGCTTTCTTT
.	TRBD1	14	TRBJ1-4	TRBV7-3	CASSDGTANEKLFF	TGTGCCAGCAGTGATGGGACAGCTAATGAAAAACTGTTTTTT
.	.	13	TRBJ2-3	TRBV6-4	CASSVDGTDTQYF	TGTGCCAGCAGTGTTGACGGCACAGATACGCAGTATTTT
.	.	13	TRBJ1-5	TRBV7-9	CASSSLNGQPQHF	TGTGCCAGCAGCTCCCTCAATGGACAGCCCCAGCATTTT
many	TRBD2	15	TRBJ2-1	TRBV19	CASRPERGGRNEQFF	TGTGCCAGTAGACCGGAGCGGGGGGGCAGAAATGAGCAGTTCTTC
many	.	16	TRBJ1-4	TRBV7-9	CASSPRGTQINEKLFF	TGTGCCAGCAGCCCGCGGGGGACTCAAATAAATGAAAAACTGTTTTTT
.	.	15	TRBJ1-6	TRBV2	CASFPGRDHNSPLHF	TGTGCCAGCTTTCCTGGGCGAGATCATAATTCACCCCTCCACTTT